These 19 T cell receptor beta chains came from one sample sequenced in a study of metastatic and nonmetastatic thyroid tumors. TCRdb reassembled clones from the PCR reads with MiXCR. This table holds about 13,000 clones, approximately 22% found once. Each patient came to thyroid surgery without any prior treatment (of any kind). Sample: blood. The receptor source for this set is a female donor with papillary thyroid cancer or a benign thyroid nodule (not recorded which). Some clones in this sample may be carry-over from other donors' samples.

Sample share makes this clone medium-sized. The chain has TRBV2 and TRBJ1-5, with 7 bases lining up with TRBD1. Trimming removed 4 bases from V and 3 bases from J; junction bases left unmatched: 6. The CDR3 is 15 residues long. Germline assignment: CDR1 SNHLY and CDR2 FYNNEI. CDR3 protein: CASSGRTGHNQPQHF. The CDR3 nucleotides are TGTGCCAGCAGTGGCAGGACAGGTCACAATCAGCCCCAGCATTTT.

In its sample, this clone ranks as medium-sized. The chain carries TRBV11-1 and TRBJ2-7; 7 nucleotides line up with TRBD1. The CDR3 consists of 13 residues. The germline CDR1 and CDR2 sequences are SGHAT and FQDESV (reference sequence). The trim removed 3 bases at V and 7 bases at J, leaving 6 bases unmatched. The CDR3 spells CASSFSQGQEQYV. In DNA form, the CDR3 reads TGTGCCAGCAGCTTCTCACAGGGGCAAGAGCAGTACGTC.

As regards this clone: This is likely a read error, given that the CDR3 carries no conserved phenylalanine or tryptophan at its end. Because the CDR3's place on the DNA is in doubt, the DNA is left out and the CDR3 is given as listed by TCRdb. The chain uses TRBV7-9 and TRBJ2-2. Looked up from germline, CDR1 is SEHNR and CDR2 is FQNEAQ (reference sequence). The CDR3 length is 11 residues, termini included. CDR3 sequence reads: CASSLSRGPAG.

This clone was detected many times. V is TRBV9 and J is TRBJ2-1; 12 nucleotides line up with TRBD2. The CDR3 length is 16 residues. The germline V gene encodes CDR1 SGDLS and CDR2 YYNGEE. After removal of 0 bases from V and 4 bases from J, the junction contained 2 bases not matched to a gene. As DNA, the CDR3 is TGTGCCAGCAGCGTAGGCCTAGCGGGAGGGTACAATGAGCAGTTCTTC. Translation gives CASSVGLAGGYNEQFF.

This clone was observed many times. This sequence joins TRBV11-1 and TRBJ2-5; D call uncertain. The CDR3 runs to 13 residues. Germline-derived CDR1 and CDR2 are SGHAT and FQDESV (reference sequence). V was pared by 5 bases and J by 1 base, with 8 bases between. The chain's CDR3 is CASSRSPQETQYF. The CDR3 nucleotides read TGTGCCAGCAGCCGCAGCCCCCAAGAGACCCAGTACTTC.

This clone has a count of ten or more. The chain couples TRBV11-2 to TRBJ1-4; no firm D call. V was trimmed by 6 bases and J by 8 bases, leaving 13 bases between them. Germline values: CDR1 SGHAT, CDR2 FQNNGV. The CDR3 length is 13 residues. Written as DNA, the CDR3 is TGTGCCAGCAGTTCAAGGACGGCCGAAAAACTGTTTTTT. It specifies CASSSRTAEKLFF.

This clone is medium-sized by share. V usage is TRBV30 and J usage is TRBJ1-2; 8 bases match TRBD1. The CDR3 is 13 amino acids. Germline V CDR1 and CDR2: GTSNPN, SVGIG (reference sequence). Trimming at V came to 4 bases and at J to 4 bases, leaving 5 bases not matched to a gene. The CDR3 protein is CAWTRGRGYGYTF. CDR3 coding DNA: TGTGCCTGGACCAGGGGGCGCGGCTATGGCTACACCTTC.

CDR3 coding DNA: TGCAGTGCGAGACCGGGACTAGTAGGTGAGCAGTACTTC. It specifies CSARPGLVGEQYF. This chain joins TRBV20-1 and TRBJ2-7; 8 bases map to TRBD2. Losses at the gene ends were 6 bases for V and 7 bases for J; bases not matched to a gene: 11. Germline V gene lookup returns CDR1 DFQATT and CDR2 SNEGSKA (reference sequence). The length of the CDR3 is 13 residues.

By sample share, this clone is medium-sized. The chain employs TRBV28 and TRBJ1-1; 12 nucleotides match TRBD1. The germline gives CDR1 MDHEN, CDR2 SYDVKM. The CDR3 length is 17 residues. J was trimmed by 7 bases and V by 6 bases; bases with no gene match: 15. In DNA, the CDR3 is TGTGCCAGCAGCAACCCCGGGACAGGGGGCGCTTCTGATGAAGCTTTCTTT. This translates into CASSNPGTGGASDEAFF.

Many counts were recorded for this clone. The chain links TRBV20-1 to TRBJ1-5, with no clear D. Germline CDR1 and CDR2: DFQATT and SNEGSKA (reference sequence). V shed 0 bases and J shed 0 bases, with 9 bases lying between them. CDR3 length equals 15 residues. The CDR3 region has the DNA TGCAGTGCTAGAGATGCGCCTTATAGCAATCAGCCCCAGCATTTT. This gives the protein CSARDAPYSNQPQHF.

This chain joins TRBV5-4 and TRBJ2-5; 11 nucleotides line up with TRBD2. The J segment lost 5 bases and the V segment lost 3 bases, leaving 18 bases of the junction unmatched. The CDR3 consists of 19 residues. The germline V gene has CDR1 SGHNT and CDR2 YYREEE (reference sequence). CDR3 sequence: CASSSRPGGSGGAGETQYF. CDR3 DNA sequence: TGTGCCAGCAGCTCCCGCCCGGGGGGTAGCGGGGGGGCTGGGGAGACCCAGTACTTC.

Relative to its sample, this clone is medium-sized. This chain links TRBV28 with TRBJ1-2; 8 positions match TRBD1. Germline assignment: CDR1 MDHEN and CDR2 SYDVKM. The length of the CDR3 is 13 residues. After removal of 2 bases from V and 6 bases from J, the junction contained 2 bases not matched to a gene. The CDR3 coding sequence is TGTGCCAGCAGTTTAATGGGACAGGATGGCTACACCTTC. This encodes CASSLMGQDGYTF.

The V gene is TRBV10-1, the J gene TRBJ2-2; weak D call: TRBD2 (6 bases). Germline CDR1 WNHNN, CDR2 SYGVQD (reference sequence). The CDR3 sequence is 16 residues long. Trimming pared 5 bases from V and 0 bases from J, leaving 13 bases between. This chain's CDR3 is CASSHTREANTGELFF. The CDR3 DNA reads TGCGCCAGCAGTCACACGAGGGAGGCGAACACCGGGGAGCTGTTTTTT.

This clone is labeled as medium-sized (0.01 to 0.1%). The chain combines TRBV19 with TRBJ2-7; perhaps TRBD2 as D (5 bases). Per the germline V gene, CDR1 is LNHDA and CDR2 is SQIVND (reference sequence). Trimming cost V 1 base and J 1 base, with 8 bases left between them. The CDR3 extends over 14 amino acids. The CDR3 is CASSIGSGSYEQYF. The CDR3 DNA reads TGTGCCAGTAGTATAGGCTCGGGGTCCTACGAGCAGTACTTC.

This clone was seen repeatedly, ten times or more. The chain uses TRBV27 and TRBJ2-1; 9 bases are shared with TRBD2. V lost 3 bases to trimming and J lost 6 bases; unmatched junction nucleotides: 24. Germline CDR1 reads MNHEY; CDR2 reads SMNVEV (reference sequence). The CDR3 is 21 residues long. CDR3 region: CASSLRIVQRRGGDVGNEQFF. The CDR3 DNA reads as TGTGCCAGCAGTTTGCGTATCGTGCAGCGCCGCGGGGGGGACGTAGGCAATGAGCAGTTCTTC.

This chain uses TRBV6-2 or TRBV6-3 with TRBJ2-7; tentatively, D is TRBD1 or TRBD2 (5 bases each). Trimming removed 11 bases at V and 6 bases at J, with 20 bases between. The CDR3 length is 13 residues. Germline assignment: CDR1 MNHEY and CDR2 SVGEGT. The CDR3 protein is CAGSFGARGEQYF. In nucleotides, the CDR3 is TGTGCCGGATCGTTCGGGGCCCGTGGCGAGCAGTACTTC.

CDR3 in DNA: TGTGCCAGCAGCTTAGACCGCGGGGGCGCTGGAGGCTACACCTTC. Its protein is CASSLDRGGAGGYTF. This chain joins TRBV7-2 and TRBJ1-2; tentatively, D is TRBD1 (6 bases). Per the germline V gene, CDR1 is SGHTA and CDR2 is FQGNSA. V was cut by 1 base and J by 8 bases, with 17 bases left in between. The CDR3 loop spans 15 amino acids.

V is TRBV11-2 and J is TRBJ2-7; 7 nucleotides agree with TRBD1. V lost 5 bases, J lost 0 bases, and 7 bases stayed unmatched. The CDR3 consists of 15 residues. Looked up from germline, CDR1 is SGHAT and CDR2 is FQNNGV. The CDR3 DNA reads TGTGCCAGCAGCATAGGGGGCCTAAGCTCCTACGAGCAGTACTTC. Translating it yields CASSIGGLSSYEQYF.

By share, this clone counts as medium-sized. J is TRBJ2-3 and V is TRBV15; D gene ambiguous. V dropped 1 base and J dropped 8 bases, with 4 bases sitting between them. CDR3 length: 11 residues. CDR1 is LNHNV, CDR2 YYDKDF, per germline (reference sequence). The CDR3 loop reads CATSRGITQYF. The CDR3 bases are TGTGCCACCAGCAGAGGCATTACGCAGTATTTT.